The 18 T cell receptor beta chains below were found in one sample sequenced in a study of T cell responses to AZD1222 COVID-19 vaccine. Produced via immunoSEQ multiplex PCR; TCRdb's table is partial and in-frame only. The repertoire holds 150,000 to 180,000 clones, with about 88% as singletons. Sequencing was performed on peripheral blood, taken on day 0 of AZD1222 vaccination. The receptors were sampled from an adult in good health.

The V gene is TRBV19, the J gene TRBJ1-1, with D unresolved. The V and J ends lost 4 bases and 11 bases respectively, with 14 bases between them. The CDR3 has 12 amino acids. Per germline, CDR1 LNHDA and CDR2 SQIVND (reference sequence). CDR3 sequence reads: CASSSLGPLAFF. The CDR3, as DNA: TGTGCCAGTAGTAGCCTCGGTCCTTTGGCTTTCTTT.

A single count supports this clone. CDR3 residues: CATSDQTSGSEDEQFF. The CDR3 bases are TGTGCCACCAGTGACCAGACTAGCGGGAGTGAGGATGAGCAGTTCTTC. This rearrangement joins TRBV24-1 to TRBJ2-1; TRBD2 aligns across 12 bases. The CDR3 consists of 16 residues. Germline trimming cut 4 bases from V and 8 bases from J; bases unmatched to any gene: 8. Germline loops: CDR1 KGHDR, CDR2 SFDVKD.

This clone occurred once. The chain links TRBV29-1 to TRBJ1-4; the D gene is possibly TRBD1 (5 bases). The V gene's germline CDR1 is SQVTM and CDR2 ANQGSEA. Trimming removed 4 bases at V and 3 bases at J, with 15 bases between. This CDR3 spans 15 amino acids. The CDR3 region has the DNA TGCAGCGTTGCGGGTATAGGGGCCTCTAATGAAAAACTGTTTTTT. Translation: CSVAGIGASNEKLFF. The full variable domain, with the rest looked up from reference TRBV29-1 and TRBJ1-4, is SAVISQKPSRDICQRGTSLTIQCQVDSQVTMMFWYRQQPGQSLTLIATANQGSEATYESGFVIDKFPISRPNLTFSTLTVSNMSPEDSSIYLCSVAGIGASNEKLFFGSGTQLSVL.

This clone was observed a single time. The V gene is TRBV28, the J gene TRBJ1-2; D is unclear. Trimming pared 3 bases from V and 1 base from J, leaving 9 bases between. The length of the CDR3 is 14 residues. Germline V gene data show CDR1 as MDHEN and CDR2 as SYDVKM. The CDR3 nucleotides are TGTGCCAGCAGTTTGTCCTACCTTAACTATGGCTACACCTTC. This sequence encodes CASSLSYLNYGYTF.

This sequence joins TRBV18 and TRBJ2-5, with 7 nucleotides matching TRBD2. Germline lookup yields CDR1 KGHSH and CDR2 LQKENI. The J segment lost 3 bases and the V segment lost 3 bases, leaving 1 base of the junction unmatched. This CDR3 is 13 amino acids long. Here the CDR3 reads CASSPGTKETQYF. CDR3 sequence (DNA): TGTGCCAGCTCACCCGGGACTAAAGAGACCCAGTACTTC.

This rearrangement joins TRBV9 to TRBJ2-7; D possibly corresponds to TRBD1 (6 bases). The CDR3 is made up of 15 amino acids. Germline CDR1 reads SGDLS; CDR2 reads YYNGEE. Trimming stripped 2 bases from V and 0 bases from J, with 12 bases between. Here the CDR3 reads CASSVAGESSYEQYF. The CDR3 coding sequence is TGTGCCAGCAGCGTCGCAGGGGAAAGCTCCTACGAGCAGTACTTC.

This clone was found a few times. The chain's CDR3 is CASSQGRVSNSPLHF. The CDR3, as DNA: TGCGCCAGCAGCCAAGGGAGGGTCTCTAATTCACCCCTCCACTTT. The J gene is TRBJ1-6, the V gene TRBV4-3; D is uncertain. CDR3 size: 15 residues. Germline V CDR1 and CDR2: LGHNA, YSLEER. V was clipped by 1 base and J by 6 bases, with 10 bases between them.

The CDR3 DNA is TGTGCCAGCAGACCATACAGGGGCCGTCATAGCAATCAGCCCCAGCATTTT. Its translation: CASRPYRGRHSNQPQHF. The V and J genes are TRBV28 and TRBJ1-5; 7 bases line up with TRBD1. After removal of 6 bases from V and 0 bases from J, the junction contained 11 bases not matched to a gene. The CDR3 spans 17 residues. The germline CDR1 and CDR2 sequences are MDHEN and SYDVKM.

V is TRBV23-1 and J is TRBJ2-7; 9 bases agree with TRBD1. TRBV23-1 carries the ORF label, with uncertain function. The CDR3 loop spans 24 amino acids. V shed 2 bases and J 2 bases; nucleotides not matched to a gene: 31. The CDR3 region is CASSQVWYGDRVTRQHDSTYEQYF. CDR3 coding DNA: TGCGCCAGCAGTCAAGTTTGGTATGGGGACAGGGTCACCCGACAACACGATTCAACCTACGAGCAGTACTTC.

This chain joins TRBV7-9 and TRBJ1-2; D is undetermined. The CDR3 runs 12 residues. Germline V CDR1 and CDR2: SEHNR, FQNEAQ (reference sequence). The V gene lost 1 base and the J gene lost 8 bases, with 8 bases spanning the gap. The CDR3 coding sequence is TGTGCCAGCAGCTTAGGGCGGATGGGCTACACCTTC. This sequence encodes CASSLGRMGYTF.

This rearrangement joins TRBV15 to TRBJ2-1; D gene uncertain. Germline V gene sequence: CDR1 LNHNV, CDR2 YYDKDF (reference sequence). V lost 3 bases, J lost 6 bases, and 12 bases lay in between. The CDR3 loop spans 14 amino acids. The DNA for the CDR3 is TGTGCCACCAGCAGCGGGCACGTCCCCAATGAGCAGTTCTTC. Residues: CATSSGHVPNEQFF.

V and J are TRBV11-3 and TRBJ1-1; no firm D call. Germline V lookup: CDR1 SGHNT, CDR2 YENEEA. The CDR3 is made up of 13 amino acids. V gave up 1 base and J gave up 4 bases, with 7 bases separating them. DNA of the CDR3: TGTGCCAGCAGCTTAGTCGAGGGCACTGAAGCTTTCTTT. Residues: CASSLVEGTEAFF.

This clone occurred once. V gene TRBV5-5 combines with J gene TRBJ1-1; D may be TRBD1 (5 bases). Trimming removed 0 bases from V and 4 bases from J, with 7 bases in between. CDR1 is SGHKS, CDR2 YYEKEE, per germline (reference sequence). This CDR3 spans 13 amino acids. This CDR3 is CASSLGGPTEAFF. The DNA of the CDR3 is TGTGCCAGCAGCTTGGGGGGCCCCACTGAAGCTTTCTTT.

The rearrangement uses TRBV19 and TRBJ1-3, with D perhaps TRBD1 (5 bases). Trimming removed 11 bases from V and 0 bases from J, with 11 bases in between. Germline V gives CDR1 LNHDA, CDR2 SQIVND (reference sequence). CDR3 size: 13 residues. The CDR3 loop is CARGESSGNTIYF. In DNA, the CDR3 is TGTGCCCGGGGCGAGAGCTCTGGAAACACCATATATTTT. Using reference TRBV19 and TRBJ1-3 for the parts outside the CDR3, the full variable domain is DGGITQSPKYLFRKEGQNVTLSCEQNLNHDAMYWYRQDPGQGLRLIYYSQIVNDFQKGDIAEGYSVSREKKESFPLTVTSAQKNPTAFYLCARGESSGNTIYFGEGSWLTVV.

J is TRBJ2-5 and V is TRBV5-1, with a possible D match to TRBD1 (7 bases). The CDR3 extends over 15 amino acids. Germline V gene lookup returns CDR1 SGHRS and CDR2 YFSETQ. V was pared by 4 bases and J by 5 bases, with 18 bases between. Here the CDR3 DNA reads TGCGCCAGCAGCACAATCAGGGGGGCAATGGAGACCCAGTACTTC. Encoded protein: CASSTIRGAMETQYF.

J is TRBJ1-1 and V is TRBV11-3, with 10 bases matching TRBD1. Trimming at V came to 7 bases and at J to 1 base, leaving 9 bases not matched to a gene. There are 16 residues in the CDR3. In germline, CDR1 is SGHNT, CDR2 YENEEA. CDR3 DNA sequence: TGTGCCAGCACCATCGCGCGGGACAGGGGGAACACTGAAGCTTTCTTT. Translated, it gives CASTIARDRGNTEAFF. The whole variable domain, remainder taken from reference TRBV11-3 and TRBJ1-1, is EAGVVQSPRYKIIEKKQPVAFWCNPISGHNTLYWYLQNLGQGPELLIRYENEEAVDDSQLPKDRFSAERLKGVDSTLKIQPAELGDSAVYLCASTIARDRGNTEAFFGQGTRLTVV.

The gene calls are TRBV28 and TRBJ1-3; possible D gene TRBD1, 5 bases. Between the trimmed V and J ends, which lost 3 bases and 0 bases, there was a span of 15 bases. Germline V gene lookup returns CDR1 MDHEN and CDR2 SYDVKM. The CDR3 is 17 residues long. The CDR3 coding sequence is TGTGCCAGCAGTTTTATCCGGGGGACGACCTCTGGAAACACCATATATTTT. Translated, it gives CASSFIRGTTSGNTIYF.

The rearrangement joins TRBV7-2 to TRBJ2-2, with TRBD2 identical over 7 bases. V trimming: 2 bases; J trimming: 4 bases; junction bases outside the gene matches: 7. CDR3 length equals 16 residues. Germline-derived CDR1 and CDR2 are SGHTA and FQGNSA. Written as DNA, the CDR3 is TGTGCCAGCAGCTTAATCGGGCTAGCGGTCACCGGGGAGCTGTTTTTT. This gives the protein CASSLIGLAVTGELFF.